This T cell receptor (beta chain) originates from a study of blood T cells in healthy people across ages. Study results and limitations: Age brought a roughly linear fall in TCR beta diversity measured per million T cells.

About this clonotype itself: Its antigen is not identified.

PCR was performed a second time for about 6 to 12 cycles using a sample-barcoded 5' primer and a J-beta primer mix. Each CDR3 protein gets one entry after TCRdb re-called the 5' RACE reads with MiXCR. The sample lists 1.2 million to 1.5 million distinct CDR3 sequences, approximately 59% occurring once. Germline CDR1 is SQVTM and CDR2 is ANQGSEA. This CDR3 is built from 12 residues. The V and J ends lost 7 bases and 3 bases, in that order; junction bases with no gene match: 6. This clonotype was sampled from a man younger than 35 in good health. The chain links TRBV29-1 to TRBJ2-7; 7 nucleotides agree with TRBD1. Sequenced sample: blood. As DNA, the CDR3 is TGCAGCGCCGGGACAGAATTCTACGAGCAGTACTTC. Translation: CSAGTEFYEQYF.